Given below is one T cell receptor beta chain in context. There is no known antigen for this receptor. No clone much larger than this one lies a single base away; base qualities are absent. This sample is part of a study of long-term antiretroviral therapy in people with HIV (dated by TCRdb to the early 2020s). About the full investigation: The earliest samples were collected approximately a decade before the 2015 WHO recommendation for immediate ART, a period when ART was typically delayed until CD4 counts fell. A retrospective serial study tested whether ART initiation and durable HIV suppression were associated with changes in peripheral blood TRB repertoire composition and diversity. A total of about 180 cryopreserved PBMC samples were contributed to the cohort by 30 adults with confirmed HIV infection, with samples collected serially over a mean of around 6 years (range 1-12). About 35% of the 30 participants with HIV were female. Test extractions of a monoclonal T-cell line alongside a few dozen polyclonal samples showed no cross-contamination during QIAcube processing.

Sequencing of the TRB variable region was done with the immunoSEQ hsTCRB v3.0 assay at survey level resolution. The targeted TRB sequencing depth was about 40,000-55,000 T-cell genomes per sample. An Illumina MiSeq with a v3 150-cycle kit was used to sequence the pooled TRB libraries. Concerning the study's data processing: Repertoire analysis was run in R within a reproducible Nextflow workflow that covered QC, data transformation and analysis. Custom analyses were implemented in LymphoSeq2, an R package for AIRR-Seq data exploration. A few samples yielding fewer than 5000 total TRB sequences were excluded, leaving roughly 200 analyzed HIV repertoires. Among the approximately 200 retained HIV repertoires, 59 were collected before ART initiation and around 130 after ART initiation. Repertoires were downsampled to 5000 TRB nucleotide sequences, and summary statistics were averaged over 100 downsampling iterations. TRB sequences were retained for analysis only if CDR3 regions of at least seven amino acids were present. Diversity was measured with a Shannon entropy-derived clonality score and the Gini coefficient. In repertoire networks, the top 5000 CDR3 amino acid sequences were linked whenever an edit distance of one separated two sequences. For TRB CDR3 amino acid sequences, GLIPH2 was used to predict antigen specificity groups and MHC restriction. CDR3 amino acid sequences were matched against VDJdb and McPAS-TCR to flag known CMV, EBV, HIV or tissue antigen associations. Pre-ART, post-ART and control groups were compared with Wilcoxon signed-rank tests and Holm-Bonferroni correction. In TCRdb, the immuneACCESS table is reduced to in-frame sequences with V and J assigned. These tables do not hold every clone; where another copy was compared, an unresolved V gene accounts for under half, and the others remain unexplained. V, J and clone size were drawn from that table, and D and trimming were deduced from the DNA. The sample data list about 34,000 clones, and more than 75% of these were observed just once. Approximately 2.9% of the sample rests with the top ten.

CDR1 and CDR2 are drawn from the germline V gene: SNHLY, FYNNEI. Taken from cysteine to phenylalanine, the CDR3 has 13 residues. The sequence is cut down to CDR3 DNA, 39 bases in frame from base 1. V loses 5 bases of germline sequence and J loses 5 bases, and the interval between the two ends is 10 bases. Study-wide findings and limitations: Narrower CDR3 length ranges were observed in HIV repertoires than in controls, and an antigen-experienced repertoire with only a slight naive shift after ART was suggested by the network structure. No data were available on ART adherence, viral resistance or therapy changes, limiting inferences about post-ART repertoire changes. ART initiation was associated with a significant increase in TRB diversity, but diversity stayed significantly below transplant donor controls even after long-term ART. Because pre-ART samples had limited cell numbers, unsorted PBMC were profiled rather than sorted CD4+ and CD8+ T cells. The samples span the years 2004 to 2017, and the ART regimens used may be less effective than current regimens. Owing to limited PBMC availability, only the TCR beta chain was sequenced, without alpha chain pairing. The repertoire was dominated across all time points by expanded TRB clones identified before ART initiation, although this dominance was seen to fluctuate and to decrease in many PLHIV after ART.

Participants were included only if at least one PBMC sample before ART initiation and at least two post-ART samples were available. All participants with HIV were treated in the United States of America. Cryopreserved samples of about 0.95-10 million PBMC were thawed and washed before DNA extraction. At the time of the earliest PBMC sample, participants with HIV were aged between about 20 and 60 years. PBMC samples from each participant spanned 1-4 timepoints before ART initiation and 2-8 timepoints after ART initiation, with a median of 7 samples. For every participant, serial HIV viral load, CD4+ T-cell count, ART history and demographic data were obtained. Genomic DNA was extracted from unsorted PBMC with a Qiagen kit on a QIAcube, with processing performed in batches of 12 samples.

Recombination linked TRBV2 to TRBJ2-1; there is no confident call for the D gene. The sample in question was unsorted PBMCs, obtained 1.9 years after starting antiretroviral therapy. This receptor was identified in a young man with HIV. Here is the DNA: TGTGCCAGCAGTTTAGGACCCCACAATGAGCAGTTCTTC. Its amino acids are CASSLGPHNEQFF.